This note documents a single T cell receptor (beta chain) sequence. The antigen is unknown. The sample belongs to a study of cytomegalovirus exposure and HLA in healthy donors. Study conclusions and caveats: Reported performance of the classifier showed diagnosis of cytomegalovirus status with high specificity and sensitivity. Highly shared sequence variants in one cluster were likely a sequencing artifact.

The CDR3 loop spans 14 amino acids. V was cut by 6 bases and J by 5 bases, with 17 bases left in between. The germline V gene has CDR1 MNHNY and CDR2 SVGAGI (reference sequence). Primers for the PCR totalled 60 Vbeta and 13 Jbeta. Method: immunoSEQ multiplex PCR; TCRdb's copy keeps in-frame clones and lacks some. The sample yields roughly 170,000 clones, roughly 80% seen once. The source material was PBMCs. This clonotype was obtained from a woman younger than 35 in good health and CMV-seronegative. V and J are TRBV6-6 and TRBJ2-7, with D tentatively TRBD1 (7 bases). CDR3 in DNA: TGTGCCAGCAGCTCGGCAGGGGGGAGCAACGAGCAGTACTTC. Translation gives CASSSAGGSNEQYF.